Shown below are 23 T cell receptor beta chains from a single sample sequenced in a study of shared clonotypes between healthy human individuals. Data came from immunoSEQ multiplex PCR; TCRdb stores just in-frame clones and leaves some out. The sample carries approximately 1.5 million clones, around 98% recorded once. Sequencing used naive CD4+ T cells sorted from blood. Subset here: CD45RA+ positively selected. The source of these receptors is a man aged 25-40 years in good health.

Written as DNA, the CDR3 is TGTGCCAGCAGTGAAGGCATAGGTAACTATGGCTACACCTTC. Translation: CASSEGIGNYGYTF. V and J are TRBV6-1 and TRBJ1-2; no clear D. Germline CDR1 is MNHNS and CDR2 is SASEGT. V shed 1 base and J shed 1 base, with 7 bases lying between them. The CDR3 has 14 amino acids.

As DNA, the CDR3 is TGTGCCAGCAGTGCGGGGACTCATCAAGAGACCCAGTACTTC. It is translated as CASSAGTHQETQYF. V usage is TRBV2 and J usage is TRBJ2-5; TRBD2 might be the D (6 bases). Trimming took off 4 bases at V and 2 bases at J, with 11 bases between the two ends. Germline V gives CDR1 SNHLY, CDR2 FYNNEI. The CDR3 runs to 14 residues. The entire variable domain, with the rest obtained from reference TRBV2 and TRBJ2-5, is as follows: EPEVTQTPSHQVTQMGQEVILRCVPISNHLYFYWYRQILGQKVEFLVSFYNNEISEKSEIFDDQFSVERPDGSNFTLKIRSTKLEDSAMYFCASSAGTHQETQYFGPGTRLLVL.

V and J are TRBV4-3 and TRBJ2-3; the match to TRBD2 covers 9 bases. From germline, CDR1 is LGHNA and CDR2 YSLEER. This CDR3 region has 16 residues. V trimming: 0 bases; J trimming: 1 base; junction bases outside the gene matches: 2. CDR3 in amino acids: CASSQDWTSGTDTQYF. In DNA form, the CDR3 reads TGCGCCAGCAGCCAAGATTGGACTAGCGGCACAGATACGCAGTATTTT.

Comments on this clone: Distinct nucleotide sequences in the sample also encode this CDR3. The chain has TRBV4-3 and TRBJ2-3; D is undetermined. Trimming removed 0 bases at V and 0 bases at J, with 7 bases between. CDR3 length equals 15 residues. Germline CDR1 reads LGHNA; CDR2 reads YSLEER. CDR3 protein: CASSQERGSTDTQYF. CDR3 nucleotide sequence: TGCGCCAGCAGCCAAGAACGTGGAAGCACAGATACGCAGTATTTT.

CDR3 loop: CASSEDGSSYNEQFF. The CDR3 DNA sequence: TGTGCCAGCAGTGAAGACGGGAGCTCCTACAATGAGCAGTTCTTC. V gene TRBV6-1 combines with J gene TRBJ2-1, with a possible D match to TRBD2 (6 bases). The CDR3 is 15 amino acids. The germline gives CDR1 MNHNS, CDR2 SASEGT. V was clipped by 1 base and J by 0 bases, with 7 bases between them.

The chain combines TRBV29-1 with TRBJ2-1, with D perhaps matching TRBD2 (5 bases). CDR1 is SQVTM and CDR2 is ANQGSEA in the germline V gene. There are 13 residues in the CDR3. Deletions cut 7 bases from V and 4 bases from J, with 14 bases between. In DNA, the CDR3 is TGCAGCGCAAGACCAGCGGAATACAATGAGCAGTTCTTC. Its protein product is CSARPAEYNEQFF.

The chain joins TRBV11-1 to TRBJ2-7, with 7 bases fitting TRBD1. Losses at the gene ends were 5 bases for V and 3 bases for J; bases not matched to a gene: 10. From germline, CDR1 is SGHAT and CDR2 FQDESV (reference sequence). The CDR3 consists of 15 residues. The CDR3 is CASSRYPGQSYEQYF. CDR3 nucleotides: TGTGCCAGCAGCCGTTACCCGGGACAGAGCTACGAGCAGTACTTC. Using reference TRBV11-1 and TRBJ2-7 for the parts outside the CDR3, the full variable domain is EAEVAQSPRYKITEKSQAVAFWCDPISGHATLYWYRQILGQGPELLVQFQDESVVDDSQLPKDRFSAERLKGVDSTLKIQPAELGDSAMYLCASSRYPGQSYEQYFGPGTRLTVT.

The V call is TRBV6-6, the J call TRBJ2-7; D gene unclear. The CDR3 totals 15 residues. V lost 2 bases and J lost 6, with 17 bases in between. Germline CDR1 MNHNY, CDR2 SVGAGI (reference sequence). For the CDR3, the DNA is TGTGCCAGCAGTTACCGGCCACTCTTTCGGTCCGAGCAGTACTTC. Protein: CASSYRPLFRSEQYF.

A remark on this clone: Other DNA sequences from this sample encode an identical CDR3 as well. V gene TRBV28 combines with J gene TRBJ1-1; D is possibly TRBD1 (5 bases). V lost 3 bases to trimming and J lost 2 bases, with 10 bases between them. The CDR3 has 14 amino acids. In germline, CDR1 is MDHEN, CDR2 SYDVKM. In DNA, the CDR3 is TGTGCCAGCAGTTTCGGGGGGGGAAACACTGAAGCTTTCTTT. Protein product: CASSFGGGNTEAFF.

The CDR3 sequence: CASSYEYRSGANVLTF. The CDR3 DNA reads as TGTGCCAGCAGTTACGAGTACCGCTCTGGGGCCAACGTCCTGACTTTC. The chain couples TRBV27 to TRBJ2-6; D gene ambiguous. Looked up from germline, CDR1 is MNHEY and CDR2 is SMNVEV (reference sequence). The V end lost 4 bases, the J end lost 0 bases, and 10 bases lay between the germline ends. There are 16 residues in the CDR3.

V gene TRBV7-5 combines with J gene TRBJ2-3; TRBD2 is the table's D call, not checked against the DNA. TRBV7-5 is a pseudogene segment. The CDR3 contains 15 residues. Here the CDR3 DNA reads TGTGTCAGAAGCTTATCGCTCCGGCGGGCAGATACGCAGTATTTT. Translating gives CVRSLSLRRADTQYF.

The V call is TRBV2, the J call TRBJ2-5, with D hard to call. The V and J ends lost 4 bases and 2 bases respectively, with 8 bases between them. The germline V gene encodes CDR1 SNHLY and CDR2 FYNNEI. The CDR3 is made up of 13 amino acids. CDR3 sequence reads: CASSVGTQETQYF. The CDR3, as DNA: TGTGCCAGCAGTGTTGGCACACAAGAGACCCAGTACTTC. Based on the CDR3 plus reference TRBV2 and TRBJ2-5, the full variable domain is EPEVTQTPSHQVTQMGQEVILRCVPISNHLYFYWYRQILGQKVEFLVSFYNNEISEKSEIFDDQFSVERPDGSNFTLKIRSTKLEDSAMYFCASSVGTQETQYFGPGTRLLVL.

This chain connects TRBV25-1 to TRBJ1-2; no definite D call. Trimming shortened V by 1 base and J by 4 bases, and 10 bases separated the two germline ends. CDR3 size: 14 residues. The germline V gene encodes CDR1 MGHDK and CDR2 SYGVNS. The CDR3: CASSEFPGSYGYTF. The CDR3 DNA follows: TGTGCCAGCAGTGAATTTCCGGGAAGCTATGGCTACACCTTC.

This clone has a single count. The chain combines TRBV7-2 with TRBJ2-3; 8 bases line up with TRBD2. With V trimmed by 7 bases and J by 4 bases, 4 bases remained unmatched. Germline assignment: CDR1 SGHTA and CDR2 FQGNSA. This CDR3 has 13 amino acids. DNA of the CDR3: TGTGCCAGCACCCTTAGCGGGGCAGATACGCAGTATTTT. Its protein product is CASTLSGADTQYF. Full variable domain (rest looked up from reference TRBV7-2 and TRBJ2-3): GAGVSQSPSNKVTEKGKDVELRCDPISGHTALYWYRQSLGQGLEFLIYFQGNSAPDKSGLPSDRFSAERTGGSVSTLTIQRTQQEDSAVYLCASTLSGADTQYFGPGTRLTVL.

The chain uses TRBV7-9 and TRBJ1-5; 10 bases are a match to TRBD1. V lost 3 bases to trimming and J lost 2 bases; unmatched junction nucleotides: 1. This CDR3 is built from 15 residues. Germline V gene lookup returns CDR1 SEHNR and CDR2 FQNEAQ (reference sequence). For the CDR3, the DNA is TGTGCCAGCAGCTTTGGACAGGGGGGCAATCAGCCCCAGCATTTT. This encodes CASSFGQGGNQPQHF.

This chain uses TRBV7-9 with TRBJ2-1; 9 bases align to TRBD2. CDR1 is SEHNR, CDR2 FQNEAQ, per germline (reference sequence). This CDR3 region has 17 residues. The ends lost 4 bases at V and 6 bases at J; junction bases unmatched: 13. This CDR3 reads CASSSGPLAGLLNEQFF. CDR3 sequence (DNA): TGTGCCAGCAGCTCAGGACCCCTAGCGGGACTCCTCAATGAGCAGTTCTTC. The whole variable domain, filled in from reference TRBV7-9 and TRBJ2-1, reads DTGVSQNPRHKITKRGQNVTFRCDPISEHNRLYWYRQTLGQGPEFLTYFQNEAQLEKSRLLSDRFSAERPKGSFSTLEIQRTEQGDSAMYLCASSSGPLAGLLNEQFFGPGTRLTVL.

The chain employs TRBV7-2 and TRBJ2-1; 8 positions agree with TRBD1. The CDR3 consists of 15 residues. V lost 4 bases, J lost 1 base, and 3 bases stayed unmatched. Germline lookup yields CDR1 SGHTA and CDR2 FQGNSA. The CDR3 region has the DNA TGTGCCAGCAGCTGGAACAGGGGGTCCTACAATGAGCAGTTCTTC. This gives the protein CASSWNRGSYNEQFF.

The chain joins TRBV11-1 to TRBJ2-5; D possibly corresponds to TRBD1 (5 bases). Trimming removed 4 bases at V and 5 bases at J, with 14 bases between. The germline V gene encodes CDR1 SGHAT and CDR2 FQDESV (reference sequence). This CDR3 is 14 amino acids long. The CDR3 coding sequence is TGTGCCAGCAGCTCTGTCCAGGGTCACGAGACCCAGTACTTC. Residues: CASSSVQGHETQYF. The entire variable domain, with the rest obtained from reference TRBV11-1 and TRBJ2-5, is as follows: EAEVAQSPRYKITEKSQAVAFWCDPISGHATLYWYRQILGQGPELLVQFQDESVVDDSQLPKDRFSAERLKGVDSTLKIQPAELGDSAMYLCASSSVQGHETQYFGPGTRLLVL.

J is TRBJ1-1 and V is TRBV5-1, with 7 bases identical to TRBD1. The germline CDR1 and CDR2 sequences are SGHRS and YFSETQ. The junction had 7 bases not matched to a gene; V was cut back by 4 bases and J by 4 bases. The CDR3 has 14 amino acids. The CDR3 here is CASSGGQQGTEAFF. In DNA form, the CDR3 reads TGCGCCAGCAGCGGGGGACAGCAGGGCACTGAAGCTTTCTTT.

V and J are TRBV6-1 and TRBJ2-7; unclear D gene. V shed 3 bases and J shed 7 bases, with 10 bases lying between them. The germline gives CDR1 MNHNS, CDR2 SASEGT. The CDR3 contains 12 residues. CDR3 nucleotides: TGTGCCAGCAGTGATCCAACCGCGGAGCAGTACTTC. This sequence encodes CASSDPTAEQYF.

This chain's CDR3 is CASSLGRAGGPLETQYF. Written as DNA, the CDR3 is TGTGCCAGCAGCTTAGGTCGAGCGGGAGGGCCTCTAGAGACCCAGTACTTC. The V call is TRBV7-8, the J call TRBJ2-5; 10 nucleotides align to TRBD2. V lost 1 base to trimming and J lost 4 bases; unmatched junction nucleotides: 9. This CDR3 spans 17 amino acids. Germline V lookup: CDR1 SGHVS, CDR2 FQNEAQ.

The chain carries TRBV7-9 and TRBJ2-3; TRBD2 agrees at 10 bases. In germline, CDR1 is SEHNR, CDR2 FQNEAQ (reference sequence). The CDR3 contains 15 residues. Trimming took 5 bases from V and 2 from J; bases not matched to a gene: 4. The CDR3 sequence: CASSRTSGFTDTQYF. CDR3 nucleotide sequence: TGTGCCAGCAGCCGGACTAGCGGTTTCACAGATACGCAGTATTTT.

This chain uses TRBV5-4 with TRBJ2-1, with 8 bases that match TRBD1. Germline CDR1 reads SGHNT; CDR2 reads YYREEE (reference sequence). V lost 3 bases to trimming and J lost 5 bases; unmatched junction nucleotides: 1. The CDR3 loop spans 13 amino acids. The CDR3 DNA follows: TGTGCCAGCAGCTGGACAGGGAACAATGAGCAGTTCTTC. Its protein is CASSWTGNNEQFF.